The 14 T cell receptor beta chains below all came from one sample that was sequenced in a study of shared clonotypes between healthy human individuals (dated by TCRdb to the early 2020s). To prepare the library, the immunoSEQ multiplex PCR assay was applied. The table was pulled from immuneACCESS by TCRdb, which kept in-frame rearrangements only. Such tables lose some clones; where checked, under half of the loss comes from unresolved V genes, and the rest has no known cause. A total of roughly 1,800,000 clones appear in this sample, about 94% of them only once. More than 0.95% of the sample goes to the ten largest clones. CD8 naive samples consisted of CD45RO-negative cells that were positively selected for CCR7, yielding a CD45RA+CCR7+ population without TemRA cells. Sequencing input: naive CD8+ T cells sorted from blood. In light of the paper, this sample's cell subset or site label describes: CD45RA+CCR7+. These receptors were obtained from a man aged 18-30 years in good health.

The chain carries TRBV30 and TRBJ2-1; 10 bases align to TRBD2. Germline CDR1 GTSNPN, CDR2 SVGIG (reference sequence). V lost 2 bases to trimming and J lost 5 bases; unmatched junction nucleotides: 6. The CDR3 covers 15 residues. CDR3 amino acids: CAWSLLAGTNNEQFF. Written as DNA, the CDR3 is TGTGCCTGGAGTCTACTAGCGGGGACCAACAATGAGCAGTTCTTC.

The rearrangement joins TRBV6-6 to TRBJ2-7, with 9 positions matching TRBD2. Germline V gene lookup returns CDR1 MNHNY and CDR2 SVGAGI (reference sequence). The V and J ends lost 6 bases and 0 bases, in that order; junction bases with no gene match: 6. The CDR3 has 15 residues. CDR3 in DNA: TGTGCCAGCAGCCTTAGCGGGAGCTTCTCCTACGAGCAGTACTTC. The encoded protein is CASSLSGSFSYEQYF.

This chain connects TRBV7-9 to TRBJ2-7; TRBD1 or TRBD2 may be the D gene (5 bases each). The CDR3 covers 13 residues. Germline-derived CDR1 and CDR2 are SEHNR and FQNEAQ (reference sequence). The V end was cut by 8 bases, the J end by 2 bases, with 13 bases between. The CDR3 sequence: CASDGEGTYEQYF. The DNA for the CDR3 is TGTGCCAGCGACGGAGAGGGGACCTACGAGCAGTACTTC.

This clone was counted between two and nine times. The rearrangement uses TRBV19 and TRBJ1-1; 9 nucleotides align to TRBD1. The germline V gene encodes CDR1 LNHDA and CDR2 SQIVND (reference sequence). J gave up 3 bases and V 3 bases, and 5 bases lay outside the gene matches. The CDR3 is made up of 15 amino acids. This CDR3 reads CASSMTTGGHTEAFF. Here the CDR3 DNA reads TGTGCCAGTAGTATGACGACAGGGGGTCACACTGAAGCTTTCTTT.

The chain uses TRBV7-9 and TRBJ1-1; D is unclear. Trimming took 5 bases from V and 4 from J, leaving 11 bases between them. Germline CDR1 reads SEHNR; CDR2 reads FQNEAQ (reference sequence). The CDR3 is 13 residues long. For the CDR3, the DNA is TGTGCCAGCAGCAAAGGAATGGGCACTGAAGCTTTCTTT. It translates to CASSKGMGTEAFF.

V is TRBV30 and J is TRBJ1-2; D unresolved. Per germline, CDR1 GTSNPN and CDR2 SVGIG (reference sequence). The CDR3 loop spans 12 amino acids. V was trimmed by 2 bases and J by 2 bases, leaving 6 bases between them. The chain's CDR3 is CAWSPVNYGYTF. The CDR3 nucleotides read TGTGCCTGGAGTCCAGTGAACTATGGCTACACCTTC.

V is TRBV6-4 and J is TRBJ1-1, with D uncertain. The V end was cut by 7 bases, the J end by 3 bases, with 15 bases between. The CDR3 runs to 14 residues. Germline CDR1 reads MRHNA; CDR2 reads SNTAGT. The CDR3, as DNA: TGTGCCAGCAAAGAATTCTACACTGACACTGAAGCTTTCTTT. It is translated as CASKEFYTDTEAFF.

CDR3 nucleotide sequence: TGTGCCACGGGGGGGCCTTTCGGCTACACCTTC. Protein: CATGGPFGYTF. The chain has TRBV25-1 and TRBJ1-2; weak D call: TRBD1 (6 bases). V lost 10 bases and J lost 8, with 14 bases in between. Germline-derived CDR1 and CDR2 are MGHDK and SYGVNS. The CDR3 has 11 residues.

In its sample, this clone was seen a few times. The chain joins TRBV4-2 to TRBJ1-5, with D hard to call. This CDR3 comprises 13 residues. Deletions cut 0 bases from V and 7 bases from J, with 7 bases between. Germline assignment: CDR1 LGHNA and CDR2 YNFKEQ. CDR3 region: CASSQDAGQPQHF. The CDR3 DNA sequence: TGTGCCAGCAGCCAAGATGCGGGACAGCCCCAGCATTTT.

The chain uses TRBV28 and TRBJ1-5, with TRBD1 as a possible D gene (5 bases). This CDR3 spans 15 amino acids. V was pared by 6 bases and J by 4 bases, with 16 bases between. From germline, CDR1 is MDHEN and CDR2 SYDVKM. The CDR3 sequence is CASRGGTATNQPQHF. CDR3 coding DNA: TGTGCCAGCAGGGGGGGTACAGCGACTAATCAGCCCCAGCATTTT.

The CDR3 DNA reads TGTGCCAGCAGCTCTGGGACTAGCGGGAGAACACCGCAGTATTTT. Protein product: CASSSGTSGRTPQYF. The V call is TRBV7-6, the J call TRBJ2-3, with 14 positions matching TRBD2. This CDR3 spans 15 amino acids. V lost 4 bases and J lost 10; bases outside the gene matches: 7. The germline V gene encodes CDR1 SGHVS and CDR2 FNYEAQ.

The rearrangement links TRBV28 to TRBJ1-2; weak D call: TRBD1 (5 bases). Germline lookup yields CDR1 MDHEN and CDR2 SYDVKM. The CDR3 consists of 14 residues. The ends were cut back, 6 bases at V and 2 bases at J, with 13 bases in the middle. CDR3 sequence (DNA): TGTGCCAGCAGGTCACGGGGGGACAACTATGGCTACACCTTC. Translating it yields CASRSRGDNYGYTF.

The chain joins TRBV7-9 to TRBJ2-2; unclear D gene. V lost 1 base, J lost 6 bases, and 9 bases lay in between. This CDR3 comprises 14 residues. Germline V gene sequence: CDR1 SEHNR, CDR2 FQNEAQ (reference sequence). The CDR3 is CASSLVMGPGELFF. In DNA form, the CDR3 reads TGTGCCAGCAGCTTAGTGATGGGCCCCGGGGAGCTGTTTTTT.

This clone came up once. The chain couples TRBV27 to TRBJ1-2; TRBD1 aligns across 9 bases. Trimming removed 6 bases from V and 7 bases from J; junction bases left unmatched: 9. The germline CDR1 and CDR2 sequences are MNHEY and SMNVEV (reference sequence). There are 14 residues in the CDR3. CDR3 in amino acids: CASSPPDRGAGYTF. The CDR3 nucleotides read TGTGCCAGCAGCCCCCCGGACAGGGGAGCTGGCTACACCTTC.